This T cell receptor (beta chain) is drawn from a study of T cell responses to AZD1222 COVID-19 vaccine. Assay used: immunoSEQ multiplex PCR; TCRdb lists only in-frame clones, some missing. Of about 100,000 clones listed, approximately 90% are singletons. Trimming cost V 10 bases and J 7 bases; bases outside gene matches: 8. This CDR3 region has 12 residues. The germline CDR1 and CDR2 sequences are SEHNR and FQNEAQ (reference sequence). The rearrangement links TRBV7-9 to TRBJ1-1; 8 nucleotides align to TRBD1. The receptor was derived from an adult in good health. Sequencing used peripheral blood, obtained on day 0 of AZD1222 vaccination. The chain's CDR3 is CATGQGPSEAFF. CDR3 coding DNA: TGTGCCACAGGACAGGGACCAAGTGAAGCTTTCTTT.